This entry describes one TCR beta chain. This sample was included in a study of CD8+CD57+ T cells in acquired aplastic anemia. Both TCR beta VDJ combination and CDR3 sequence profiling were carried out. Genomic DNA was the template for this profiling. TCRdb fed the reads into MiXCR, producing one record per CDR3 protein. Of 250,000 to 350,000 distinct CDR3 sequences listed, 56% are singletons. The CDR3 consists of 13 residues. Germline V gene data show CDR1 as ENHRY and CDR2 as SYGVKD. Sequencing input: sorted CD4+, CD8+, or CD8+CD57+ T cells (not recorded which) from PBMCs. This chain links TRBV10-3 with TRBJ2-3, with unresolved D. This sequence originates from a human donor with severe aplastic anemia or a healthy control (not recorded which). This chain's CDR3 is CASLRTSTDTQYF. Here the CDR3 DNA reads TGTGCTAGTTTGCGGACCAGCACAGATACGCAGTATTTT.